This entry describes one TCR beta chain. Its antigen is not known. Regulatory T cells were sorted as CD4+CD25hiCD127low/negative. The data are from a study of B cell selection in AIRE deficiency. Original processing methods: Pooled Tregs gave about 5.65x10^4 patient and some 100,000 donor TCRbeta sequences. Libraries were prepared by immunoSEQ multiplex PCR; TCRdb keeps only in-frame clonotypes and omits some of them. V and J calls plus clone size are reproduced from that table; the DNA served to infer D and trimming. Among about 2,900 clones listed, over 70% were seen once. General observations from the study: Shorter CDR3s marked shared Treg sequences, biased toward few non-templated insertions.

The sample comprised Tregs sorted from PBMCs. The origin of this receptor is a human donor with AIRE deficiency.

The CDR3 here is CASSLRGELFF. CDR3 sequence (DNA): TGTGCCAGCAGTTTACGGGGTGAACTGTTTTTT. The V call is TRBV28, the J call TRBJ1-4, with D unresolved. V shed 2 bases and J shed 12 bases, with 7 bases lying between them. CDR3 length: 11 amino acids. Germline loops: CDR1 MDHEN, CDR2 SYDVKM.